This entry describes one T cell receptor (beta chain). Its antigen is unidentified. The data originate from a study of a mutant IDH1 vaccine in newly diagnosed glioma. Study-level information: Males made up about 62% and females 37.5% of treated patients, whose mean age was approximately 40 years. Previous treatment comprised radiotherapy, temozolomide, or both, mostly both.

Documented time point: baseline, week 1 (first vaccination visit). The treatment here: pre-vaccination baseline after standard-of-care therapy. Every donor had a new WHO grade 3 or 4 astrocytoma that was IDH1-mutant, with loss of nuclear ATRX. V shed 3 bases and J 3 bases; nucleotides not matched to a gene: 6. This CDR3 has 14 amino acids. Germline V gives CDR1 SQVTM, CDR2 ANQGSEA. Points from the study as a whole: Most patients, 90% to 95%, showed vaccine-induced immune responses.

Libraries were prepared by immunoSEQ multiplex PCR; TCRdb keeps only in-frame clonotypes and omits some of them. The data hold about 88,000 clones, with around 79% observed a single time. Sample: PBMCs, taken from a glioma patient treated with radiotherapy, temozolomide or both. The rearrangement links TRBV29-1 to TRBJ1-2, with TRBD1 identical over 8 bases. This TCR derives from a man aged 40-49 years with glioma. Some clones in this sample may be carry-over from other donors' samples. The CDR3 loop reads CSVDPQGDHYGYTF. The CDR3 nucleotides read TGCAGCGTTGATCCACAGGGGGATCACTATGGCTACACCTTC.